This T cell receptor beta chain was found in a study of T cell responses to AZD1222 COVID-19 vaccine. The study's findings and limits: Females outnumbered males among donors, who were mostly white British; clonal diversity was possibly underestimated. All repertoire sampling was performed exclusively after the peak T cell response.

Generated by immunoSEQ multiplex PCR, the TCRdb table keeps only in-frame clones and is missing some. The table records about 130,000 clones, roughly 91% of them present only once. CDR1 and CDR2 (germline): SNHLY, FYNNEI. This CDR3 comprises 10 residues. Points on this clone: What it recognizes is unknown. A junction boundary mismatches the germline segment, possibly from a read error.

The clonotype comes from an adult who received the AZD1222 COVID-19 vaccine. The V gene is TRBV2, the J gene TRBJ1-1, with D unclear. This sample comprised peripheral blood, obtained 28 days after the second AZD1222 dose. The CDR3 sequence is CASSGFEHPF. Written as DNA, the CDR3 is TGTGCCAGCAGTGGTTTCGAGCACCCTTTT.